This paragraph covers one T cell receptor beta chain sequence. What this receptor recognizes is not known. The input lacks base qualities; no much larger clone sits a single base away. These data are taken from a study of T cell changes during pregnancy in multiple sclerosis (dated by TCRdb to about 2019). In terms of the full investigation: The study looked at changes in the T cell repertoire across pregnancy in women with multiple sclerosis.

The library was built by means of the immunoSEQ multiplex PCR assay. As stored in TCRdb, this immuneACCESS dataset retains in-frame rearrangements with V and J assigned. A fraction of the clones does not appear; measured against another copy, unresolved V genes explain less than half of the discrepancy, and the remainder lacks a known reason. In this sample the table shows some 40,000 clones, about 94% of which occur a single time. Jointly, the top ten make up about 0.39% of the sample. Its CDR3 holds 14 amino acids, cysteine through phenylalanine. Just CDR3 DNA is preserved here, 42 bases in frame from base 1. According to the germline V gene (reference sequence), CDR1 reads GTSNPN and CDR2 reads SVGIG. V is reduced by 0 bases and J by 2 bases, leaving a spacing of 9 bases between them.

The chain couples TRBV30 to TRBJ2-3; the best D guess is TRBD2, with 5 bases matching. The input for sequencing was CD4+ T cells from peripheral blood mononuclear cells, taken in the second trimester of pregnancy. This TCR was sampled from a female donor with multiple sclerosis, enrolled in a pregnancy study. The CDR3 sequence is CAWSVLGLTDTQYF. The bases are TGTGCCTGGAGTGTTCTCGGACTCACAGATACGCAGTATTTT.